The 5 T cell receptor beta chains in this list originate from one sample, sequenced in a study of radiation and T cells in renal cell carcinoma. Data came from immunoSEQ multiplex PCR; TCRdb stores just in-frame clones and leaves some out. The table has about 170,000 clones, less than 90% seen once. Noted time point: blood 4 weeks post-SBRT, at nephrectomy. As to treatment: 15 Gy SBRT to primary tumor, nephrectomy 4 weeks later. This sample comprised blood, obtained from a patient whose treatment included radiotherapy and nephrectomy. These receptor sequences come from a woman between 45 and 60 years old with renal cell carcinoma.

Of note for this clone: The identical CDR3 is also encoded by other nucleotide sequences in the sample. The chain is built from TRBV7-6 and TRBJ1-1; D not certain. Between the trimmed V and J ends, which lost 3 bases and 1 base, there was a span of 6 bases. CDR1 and CDR2 (germline): SGHVS, FNYEAQ. The CDR3 spans 13 residues. The CDR3 DNA is TGTGCCAGCAGCTTCCAAGAGAACACTGAAGCTTTCTTT. This encodes CASSFQENTEAFF.

This sequence joins TRBV4-1 and TRBJ2-1; 13 nucleotides agree with TRBD2. J gave up 0 bases and V 2 bases, and 7 bases lay outside the gene matches. Germline assignment: CDR1 MGHRA and CDR2 YSYEKL. This CDR3 is 19 amino acids long. The CDR3 loop reads CASSQRGLAGPRSYNEQFF. CDR3 nucleotides: TGCGCCAGCAGCCAACGGGGACTAGCGGGGCCCCGCTCCTACAATGAGCAGTTCTTC.

The V call is TRBV5-1, the J call TRBJ1-1; D is perhaps TRBD1 (6 bases). V was shortened by 3 bases and J by 3 bases, with 12 bases between the two germline ends. The germline V gene encodes CDR1 SGHRS and CDR2 YFSETQ. The CDR3 runs to 14 residues. The CDR3 loop reads CASSSWRGDTEAFF. The CDR3 bases are TGCGCCAGCAGCTCCTGGAGGGGGGACACTGAAGCTTTCTTT.

The rearrangement joins TRBV28 to TRBJ2-7; no firm D call. V lost 4 bases and J 3 bases, leaving 10 bases between the germline ends. CDR3 length: 13 amino acids. Germline values: CDR1 MDHEN, CDR2 SYDVKM. CDR3 sequence reads: CASSSTVNYEQYF. The CDR3 DNA follows: TGTGCCAGCAGTTCCACGGTAAACTACGAGCAGTACTTC.

V and J are TRBV19 and TRBJ1-6; the D gene is possibly TRBD1 (5 bases). This CDR3 comprises 15 residues. V was shortened by 7 bases and J by 12 bases, with 22 bases between the two germline ends. Germline CDR1 reads LNHDA; CDR2 reads SQIVND (reference sequence). The CDR3: CASTPSEEGRGPLHF. The CDR3 DNA follows: TGTGCCAGTACCCCGTCGGAGGAGGGGCGAGGACCCCTCCACTTT.